The T cell receptor beta chain described here comes from a study of cytomegalovirus exposure and HLA in healthy donors. Overall study findings and caveats: In an earlier analysis, productive rearrangement rates for most beta V segments clustered near 87% or 30%.

This clone was seen a few times. Its matching antigen is unknown. The V end lost 7 bases, the J end lost 6 bases, and 16 bases lay between the germline ends. The CDR3 has 12 residues. Germline values: CDR1 SQVTM, CDR2 ANQGSEA. A multiplex PCR was run with 60 Vbeta primers and 13 Jbeta primers. Generated by immunoSEQ multiplex PCR, the TCRdb table keeps only in-frame clones and is missing some. The sample contains 85,000 to 100,000 clones, approximately 63% of which appear only once. The receptor comes from a woman under 40 in good health and CMV-seronegative. The gene calls are TRBV29-1 and TRBJ2-7; D uncertain. The sequencing input was PBMCs. The CDR3 loop reads CSAVISGLEQYF. CDR3 bases: TGCAGCGCTGTTATATCGGGTCTCGAGCAGTACTTC.